This TCR beta chain comes out of a study of T cell changes during pregnancy in multiple sclerosis. Profiled with immunoSEQ multiplex PCR; TCRdb holds only in-frame clones, not every one. Counted here are roughly 13,000 clones, 85% to 95% occurring once; the ten biggest clones make up over 2.5%. The starting material was peripheral blood, obtained in the second trimester of pregnancy. The sequence came from a female donor in good health, enrolled as a control in a pregnancy study.

The CDR3: CASSSPRGKGRDTQYF. The CDR3 DNA is TGTGCCAGCAGTTCACCCAGGGGAAAAGGGAGAGATACGCAGTATTTT. This rearrangement joins TRBV6-5 to TRBJ2-3; D is possibly TRBD1 (6 bases). The CDR3 is made up of 16 amino acids. V lost 4 bases to trimming and J lost 5 bases, with 19 bases between them. The germline V gene encodes CDR1 MNHEY and CDR2 SVGAGI.